A selection of T cell receptor beta chains follows, all from one sample in a study of shared clonotypes between healthy human individuals. Sequenced by immunoSEQ multiplex PCR; TCRdb stores in-frame clones only, minus some. The sample contains about 2,200,000 clones, roughly 91% of which appear only once. Input material: naive CD8+ T cells from PBMCs. These TCRs come from a man aged 18 to 30 in good health. Some clones in this sample may be carry-over from other donors' samples. CDR3s include the opening cysteine and the closing phenylalanine or tryptophan. A D gene is named only where the DNA matches it firmly. A clone size is listed for some rows: how often the clone was seen (once, few, many), or a class if it is expanded.

TRBV5-6,TRBJ1-1,TRBD1,NA,CASSAGQGGKAFF,TGTGCCAGCAGCGCGGGACAGGGGGGAAAAGCTTTCTTT
TRBV11-2,TRBJ1-4,NA,NA,CASTTYGSEKLFF,TGTGCCAGCACCACTTATGGGTCAGAAAAACTGTTTTTT
TRBV30,TRBJ1-1,TRBD1,few,CAWRDRMNTEAFF,TGTGCCTGGAGGGACAGGATGAACACTGAAGCTTTCTTT
TRBV27,TRBJ2-7,NA,once,CASSPWDTAYEQYF,TGTGCCAGCAGTCCTTGGGACACAGCCTACGAGCAGTACTTC
TRBV4-3,TRBJ1-4,NA,NA,CASSTREWDEGEKLFF,TGCGCCAGCAGCACCCGGGAATGGGACGAGGGTGAAAAACTGTTTTTT
TRBV7-9,TRBJ1-1,NA,NA,CASSLLGTEAFF,TGTGCCAGCAGCCTCTTAGGCACTGAAGCTTTCTTT
TRBV23-1,TRBJ1-1,NA,NA,CASSQYRNAEAFF,TGCGCCAGCAGTCAGTATAGGAACGCTGAAGCTTTCTTT
TRBV27,TRBJ2-7,NA,NA,CASSLYQPVLREQYF,TGTGCCAGCAGTTTATATCAACCAGTATTGAGGGAGCAGTACTTC
TRBV11-2,TRBJ2-5,TRBD2,NA,CASSRTSGISFWETQYF,TGTGCCAGCAGCCGGACTAGCGGGATTTCGTTCTGGGAGACCCAGTACTTC
TRBV5-6,TRBJ1-2,TRBD1,NA,CASSLQWDSRGYTF,TGTGCCAGCAGCTTGCAATGGGACAGTCGTGGCTACACCTTC
TRBV27,TRBJ2-1,NA,NA,CASSLSWLGEQFF,TGTGCCAGCAGTTTATCGTGGTTGGGTGAGCAGTTCTTC
TRBV9,TRBJ1-4,TRBD1,once,CASSVGRGLEKLFF,TGTGCCAGCAGCGTCGGCAGGGGGCTGGAAAAACTGTTTTTT
TRBV28,TRBJ2-7,TRBD1,NA,CASSLPRQGWDEQYF,TGTGCCAGCAGTTTACCTAGACAGGGTTGGGACGAGCAGTACTTC
TRBV13,TRBJ2-2,TRBD1,NA,CASSSTPGTDRIANTGELFF,TGTGCCAGCAGTTCTACCCCCGGGACAGACAGGATCGCGAACACCGGGGAGCTGTTTTTT
TRBV13,TRBJ2-7,TRBD2,NA,CASSLRAGEIYEQYF,TGTGCCAGCAGCTTACGGGCGGGAGAAATATACGAGCAGTACTTC
TRBV5-1,TRBJ1-1,NA,NA,CASSLVGLEAFF,TGCGCCAGCAGCTTGGTAGGCCTTGAAGCTTTCTTT
TRBV6-5,TRBJ2-7,NA,NA,CASSQRFGYEQYF,TGTGCCAGCAGTCAAAGGTTTGGTTACGAGCAGTACTTC
TRBV27,TRBJ2-2,NA,NA,CASSTLALTNTGELFF,TGTGCCAGCAGTACCCTAGCGTTAACGAACACCGGGGAGCTGTTTTTT
TRBV10-3,TRBJ1-1,NA,NA,CAISADRNTEAFF,TGTGCCATCAGCGCCGATCGGAACACTGAAGCTTTCTTT
TRBV29-1,TRBJ1-1,NA,few,CSGGRKNTEAFF,TGCAGCGGGGGACGGAAGAACACTGAAGCTTTCTTT
TRBV9,TRBJ1-4,NA,NA,CASSVEDRTNEKLFF,TGTGCCAGCAGCGTAGAAGACAGAACTAATGAAAAACTGTTTTTT
TRBV30,TRBJ2-1,TRBD2,NA,CAWSDPREGRWDEQFF,TGTGCCTGGAGTGACCCCAGGGAGGGGCGCTGGGATGAGCAGTTCTTC
TRBV27,TRBJ2-3,NA,NA,CASRSIVGYTQYF,TGTGCCAGCAGATCAATAGTAGGGTATACGCAGTATTTT
TRBV27,TRBJ2-7,NA,NA,CASTVLGALDEQYF,TGTGCCAGCACCGTGTTAGGGGCCCTCGACGAGCAGTACTTC
TRBV6-1,TRBJ2-5,NA,NA,CASSEAPAGIVETQYF,TGTGCCAGCAGTGAAGCGCCGGCCGGGATAGTGGAGACCCAGTACTTC
TRBV28,TRBJ2-7,NA,NA,CASSSLRAPYEQYF,TGTGCCAGCAGTTCCCTTCGGGCTCCCTACGAGCAGTACTTC
TRBV19,TRBJ2-3,NA,NA,CASSPSPDTQYF,TGTGCCAGTAGTCCTTCCCCAGATACGCAGTATTTT
TRBV4-1,TRBJ1-1,TRBD1,NA,CASSQDQGALSTEAFF,TGCGCCAGCAGCCAAGACCAGGGGGCCTTGAGCACTGAAGCTTTCTTT
TRBV28,TRBJ1-4,TRBD1,NA,CASLRQGLNEKLFF,TGTGCCAGCCTCCGACAGGGTTTAAATGAAAAACTGTTTTTT
TRBV10-1,TRBJ2-7,NA,NA,CASSGGVEQYF,TGCGCCAGCAGTGGAGGGGTCGAGCAGTACTTC
TRBV5-1,TRBJ2-7,NA,once,CASRIEGAYEQYF,TGCGCCAGCAGGATTGAGGGGGCCTACGAGCAGTACTTC
TRBV19,TRBJ1-5,NA,NA,CASSVGDSNQPQHF,TGTGCCAGTAGTGTAGGGGATAGCAATCAGCCCCAGCATTTT
TRBV5-4,TRBJ2-7,NA,NA,CASSLGQGWYYEQYF,TGTGCCAGCAGCTTGGGTCAGGGATGGTACTACGAGCAGTACTTC
TRBV7-2,TRBJ2-2,NA,NA,CASSTLTIPVGELFF,TGTGCCAGCAGCACATTGACTATCCCCGTGGGGGAGCTGTTTTTT
TRBV28,TRBJ2-1,NA,once,CASSFVLFDNEQFF,TGTGCCAGCAGTTTCGTTCTATTTGACAATGAGCAGTTCTTC
TRBV4-1,TRBJ2-5,NA,NA,CASSQGAAVGQETQYF,TGCGCCAGCAGCCAAGGAGCAGCAGTGGGTCAAGAGACCCAGTACTTC
TRBV4-1,TRBJ2-1,TRBD2,NA,CASSQVTSGMNEQFF,TGCGCCAGCAGCCAAGTCACTAGCGGGATGAATGAGCAGTTCTTC
TRBV4-1,TRBJ2-5,NA,NA,CASSQDPLVVETQYF,TGCGCCAGCAGCCAAGACCCACTAGTGGTGGAGACCCAGTACTTC
TRBV9,TRBJ1-2,TRBD1,NA,CASSVGGTGVYGYTF,TGTGCCAGCAGCGTAGGAGGGACAGGGGTCTATGGCTACACCTTC
TRBV28,TRBJ1-5,NA,NA,CASSPWGGAERISNQPQHF,TGTGCCAGCAGCCCTTGGGGGGGCGCGGAGAGAATCAGCAATCAGCCCCAGCATTTT
TRBV15,TRBJ1-4,TRBD1,NA,CATSRVWGQGKEKLFF,TGTGCCACCAGCAGAGTTTGGGGACAGGGGAAGGAAAAACTGTTTTTT
TRBV11-2,TRBJ2-1,NA,NA,CASSLFWAGSYNEQFF,TGTGCCAGCAGCTTATTTTGGGCAGGTTCCTACAATGAGCAGTTCTTC
TRBV4-2,TRBJ2-5,TRBD2,NA,CASSLLAGGPGETQYF,TGTGCCAGCAGCCTCCTAGCGGGAGGGCCGGGGGAGACCCAGTACTTC
TRBV7-8,TRBJ2-5,NA,NA,CASSSGLQETQYF,TGTGCCAGCAGCTCGGGACTGCAAGAGACCCAGTACTTC
TRBV29-1,TRBJ2-6,NA,NA,CSVQVSGANVLTF,TGCAGCGTCCAAGTCTCTGGGGCCAACGTCCTGACTTTC
TRBV30,TRBJ2-5,NA,NA,CAWSVGPGFRETQYF,TGTGCCTGGAGTGTAGGCCCAGGGTTTAGAGAGACCCAGTACTTC
TRBV13,TRBJ2-1,TRBD1,NA,CASSTGTGNNEQFF,TGTGCCAGCAGCACTGGGACAGGGAACAATGAGCAGTTCTTC
TRBV10-2,TRBJ2-7,NA,NA,CASSEQRVSYEQYF,TGCGCCAGCAGTGAACAGAGGGTCTCCTACGAGCAGTACTTC
TRBV9,TRBJ1-1,NA,NA,CASSLTGGGTEAFF,TGTGCCAGCAGCCTTACGGGGGGAGGCACTGAAGCTTTCTTT
TRBV29-1,TRBJ2-7,TRBD2,NA,CSVASGRGEQYF,TGCAGCGTTGCTAGCGGGAGGGGAGAGCAGTACTTC
TRBV19,TRBJ1-2,TRBD1,NA,CASSTDRTLPYGYTF,TGTGCCAGTAGCACGGACAGGACACTTCCCTATGGCTACACCTTC
TRBV28,TRBJ2-7,NA,NA,CASRGLSGYEQYF,TGTGCCAGCCGGGGGCTGTCAGGGTACGAGCAGTACTTC
TRBV13,TRBJ2-7,TRBD2,once,CASSKSPGLAREQYF,TGTGCCAGCAGCAAAAGCCCGGGACTAGCACGCGAGCAGTACTTC
TRBV19,TRBJ1-1,NA,NA,CAINRGPRAFF,TGTGCCATCAACCGGGGCCCTCGAGCTTTCTTT
TRBV5-5,TRBJ2-2,NA,once,CASSLERAASWTGELFF,TGTGCCAGCAGCTTGGAAAGGGCGGCCAGTTGGACCGGGGAGCTGTTTTTT
TRBV7-9,TRBJ2-4,NA,NA,CASSSGPRYIQYF,TGTGCCAGCAGTTCGGGGCCCAGATACATTCAGTACTTC
TRBV29-1,TRBJ1-2,NA,once,CSDLSGTHGGYTF,TGCAGCGACCTGTCCGGGACCCATGGCGGCTACACCTTC
TRBV5-6,TRBJ2-3,NA,NA,CASSLVEATDTQYF,TGTGCCAGCAGCTTGGTAGAGGCCACAGATACGCAGTATTTT